This T cell receptor beta chain came from a study of T-cell memory formation after mild COVID-19. Study-wide context: Most TCR clusters belonged to a single donor. Study-wide results and limits: SARS-CoV-2 specificity of second-wave clones peaking day 37 was unconfirmed.

The CDR3 length is 14 residues. V lost 6 bases and J 7 bases, leaving 18 bases between the germline ends. Looked up from germline, CDR1 is SGHTA and CDR2 is FQGNSA. This clonotype came up many times. The antigen remains undetermined. 5'RACE with constant-segment primers yielded barcoded, UMI-tagged TCR alpha and TCR beta cDNA libraries. TCRdb used MiXCR to reprocess the 5' RACE reads, holding one entry per CDR3 protein. The data show about 340,000 distinct CDR3 sequences, approximately 12% seen once. The specimen was PBMCs or a T cell subset sorted from them (not recorded which). This clonotype was obtained from a young man who had mild COVID-19 (a few samples of this study predate the infection). Cell type and time point are not known. The rearrangement joins TRBV7-2 to TRBJ1-1, with TRBD1 as a possible D gene (6 bases). The CDR3 loop reads CASRVGRRGIEAFF. The CDR3 nucleotides read TGTGCCAGCAGGGTGGGCAGGAGGGGGATTGAAGCTTTCTTT. The entire variable domain, with the rest obtained from reference TRBV7-2 and TRBJ1-1, is as follows: GAGVSQSPSNKVTEKGKDVELRCDPISGHTALYWYRQSLGQGLEFLIYFQGNSAPDKSGLPSDRFSAERTGGSVSTLTIQRTQQEDSAVYLCASRVGRRGIEAFFGQGTRLTVV.